Below, 5 T cell receptor beta chains from the same sample are listed, as sequenced in a study of CD8 T cells in Susac syndrome. The authors reverse transcribed about 0.5 to 1 ug RNA with random hexamers. TCRdb used MiXCR to reprocess the immunoSEQ multiplex PCR reads, holding one entry per CDR3 protein. Among about 150,000 distinct CDR3 sequences listed, approximately 94% were seen once. The sample consisted of CD8+ T cells from PBMCs. Source of these receptors: a human donor with multiple sclerosis.

This chain uses TRBV6-5 with TRBJ2-7; D perhaps matches TRBD2 (6 bases). The CDR3 is 15 amino acids. V dropped 0 bases and J dropped 5 bases, with 14 bases sitting between them. CDR1 and CDR2 (germline): MNHEY, SVGAGI. The CDR3 region has the DNA TGTGCCAGCAGTTACTCCCTGGGGGGAACCGACGAGCAGTACTTC. Translated, it gives CASSYSLGGTDEQYF.

V and J are TRBV12-5 and TRBJ2-1; 10 positions agree with TRBD2. The length of the CDR3 is 14 residues. J lost 9 bases, V lost 5 bases, and 7 bases had no gene match. The V gene's germline CDR1 is LGHNT and CDR2 FRNRAP. CDR3: CASGPTSGAGEQFF. The CDR3 region has the DNA TGTGCTAGTGGTCCTACTAGCGGGGCGGGTGAGCAGTTCTTC.

J is TRBJ2-3 and V is TRBV25-1; maybe TRBD1 (5 bases). Germline CDR1 reads MGHDK; CDR2 reads SYGVNS. The ends were cut back, 10 bases at V and 5 bases at J, with 10 bases in the middle. This CDR3 is 11 amino acids long. The CDR3 region is CATSRGDTQYF. The DNA of the CDR3 is TGTGCCACCTCTAGGGGAGATACGCAGTATTTT.

The chain uses TRBV12-3 or TRBV12-4 and TRBJ2-5; 7 nucleotides line up with TRBD1. The V gene end was trimmed by 4 bases and the J gene end by 3 bases; junction bases not matched to a gene: 2. The CDR3 has 13 amino acids. The CDR3 DNA is TGTGCCAGCAGTTCCGACAGGGAAGAGACCCAGTACTTC. This codes for CASSSDREETQYF.

This chain joins TRBV11-3 and TRBJ2-7; 9 bases agree with TRBD1. The CDR3 is 14 residues long. V was clipped by 6 bases and J by 6 bases; unmatched bases: 9. Germline V gives CDR1 SGHNT, CDR2 YENEEA. CDR3 nucleotide sequence: TGTGCCAGCAGGGGGACAGGGATTGAGTCCGAGCAGTACTTC. It yields the protein CASRGTGIESEQYF.